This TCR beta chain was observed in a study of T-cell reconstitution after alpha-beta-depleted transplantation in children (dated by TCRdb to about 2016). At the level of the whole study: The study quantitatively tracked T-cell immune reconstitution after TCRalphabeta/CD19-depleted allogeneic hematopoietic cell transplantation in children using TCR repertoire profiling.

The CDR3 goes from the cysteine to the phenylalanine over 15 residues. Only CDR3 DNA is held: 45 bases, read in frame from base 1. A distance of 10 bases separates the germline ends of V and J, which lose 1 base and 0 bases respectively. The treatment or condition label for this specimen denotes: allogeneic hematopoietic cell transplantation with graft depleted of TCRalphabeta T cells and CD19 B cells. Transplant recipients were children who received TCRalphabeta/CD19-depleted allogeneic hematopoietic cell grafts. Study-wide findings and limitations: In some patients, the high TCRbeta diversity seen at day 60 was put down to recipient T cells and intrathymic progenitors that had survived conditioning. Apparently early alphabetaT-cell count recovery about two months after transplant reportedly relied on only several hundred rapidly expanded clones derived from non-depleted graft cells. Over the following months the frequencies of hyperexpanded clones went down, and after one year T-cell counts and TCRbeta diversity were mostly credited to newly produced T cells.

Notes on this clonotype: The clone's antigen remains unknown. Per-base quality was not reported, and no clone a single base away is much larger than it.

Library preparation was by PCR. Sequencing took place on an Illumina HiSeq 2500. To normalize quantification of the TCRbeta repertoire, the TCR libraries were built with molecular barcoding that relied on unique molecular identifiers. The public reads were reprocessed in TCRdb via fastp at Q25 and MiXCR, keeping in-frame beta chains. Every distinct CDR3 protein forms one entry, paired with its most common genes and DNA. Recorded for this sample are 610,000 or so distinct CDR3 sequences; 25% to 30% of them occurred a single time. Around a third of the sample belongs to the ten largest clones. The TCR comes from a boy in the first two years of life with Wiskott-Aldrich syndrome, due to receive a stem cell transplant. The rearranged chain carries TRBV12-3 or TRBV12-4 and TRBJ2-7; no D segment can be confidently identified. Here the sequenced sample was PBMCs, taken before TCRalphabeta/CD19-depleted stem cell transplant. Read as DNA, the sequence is TGTGCCAGCAGTTTAGACCCCCCTGGCTCCTACGAGCAGTACTTC. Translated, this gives CASSLDPPGSYEQYF.